Listed below are T cell receptor beta chains from one sample, sequenced in a study of blood T cell repertoires in COVID-19. TCRdb keeps only in-frame clones here, not all; method: immunoSEQ multiplex PCR. Among roughly 400,000 clones listed, approximately 90% were seen once. The sample consisted of PBMCs or T cells enriched from blood (not recorded which). The receptors here all came from a woman aged 40 to 50 who had been exposed to COVID-19. Each CDR3 is given with its conserved first and last residue. Each record gives: D gene, V gene, clone size, J gene, CDR3 protein, CDR3 DNA. The D gene is left open where the match is weak. Clone size is not always given. Where it is, it says once, few, many or a class for expanded clones.

d_call: .; v_call: TRBV19; clone_size: .; j_call: TRBJ2-3; cdr3_aa: CASRAGGGDTQYF; cdr3_nt: TGTGCCAGTAGGGCAGGAGGAGGAGATACGCAGTATTTT
d_call: .; v_call: TRBV30; clone_size: .; j_call: TRBJ2-3; cdr3_aa: CAWGGTDTQYF; cdr3_nt: TGTGCCTGGGGCGGGACAGATACGCAGTATTTT
d_call: TRBD2; v_call: TRBV7-9; clone_size: .; j_call: TRBJ2-1; cdr3_aa: CASSLIGTSVQQFF; cdr3_nt: TGTGCCAGCAGTTTAATCGGGACTAGCGTTCAGCAGTTCTTC
d_call: TRBD2; v_call: TRBV18; clone_size: .; j_call: TRBJ2-1; cdr3_aa: CASSLPWSSGSNEQFF; cdr3_nt: TGTGCCAGCTCACTTCCGTGGTCTAGCGGGAGCAATGAGCAGTTCTTC
d_call: .; v_call: TRBV7-2; clone_size: .; j_call: TRBJ2-7; cdr3_aa: CASSLYGGNPYF; cdr3_nt: TGTGCCAGCAGCTTATACGGAGGAAATCCGTACTTC
d_call: TRBD1; v_call: TRBV5-5; clone_size: .; j_call: TRBJ2-3; cdr3_aa: CASSPREDRGRTDTQYF; cdr3_nt: TGTGCCAGCAGCCCAAGGGAGGACAGGGGGAGGACAGATACGCAGTATTTT
d_call: .; v_call: TRBV5-1; clone_size: .; j_call: TRBJ2-7; cdr3_aa: CASSRGARLRPDHEQYF; cdr3_nt: TGCGCCAGCAGCCGCGGGGCCCGCTTGAGACCGGACCACGAGCAGTACTTC
d_call: .; v_call: TRBV12-2; clone_size: .; j_call: TRBJ1-3; cdr3_aa: CASRPSRDREDGFVGNTIYF; cdr3_nt: TGTGCAAGTCGCCCCAGTCGGGACAGGGAGGACGGTTTTGTCGGAAACACCATATATTTT
d_call: .; v_call: TRBV6-5; clone_size: .; j_call: TRBJ2-7; cdr3_aa: CATIPGTGLNYEQYF; cdr3_nt: TGTGCCACCATCCCCGGCACAGGGTTGAACTACGAGCAGTACTTC
d_call: .; v_call: TRBV15; clone_size: .; j_call: TRBJ1-2; cdr3_aa: CATSRGRRVDYGYTF; cdr3_nt: TGTGCCACCAGCAGAGGTCGCAGGGTAGACTATGGCTACACCTTC
d_call: TRBD2; v_call: TRBV5-1; clone_size: .; j_call: TRBJ2-7; cdr3_aa: CARTQGSGREYEQYF; cdr3_nt: TGCGCCAGAACCCAAGGGAGCGGGAGAGAATACGAGCAGTACTTC
d_call: .; v_call: TRBV7-8; clone_size: .; j_call: TRBJ2-3; cdr3_aa: CASSPWEGTDTQYF; cdr3_nt: TGTGCCAGCAGCCCGTGGGAGGGCACAGATACGCAGTATTTT
d_call: TRBD1; v_call: TRBV19; clone_size: .; j_call: TRBJ1-1; cdr3_aa: CASSVDRGGTEAFF; cdr3_nt: TGTGCCAGTAGTGTCGACAGGGGTGGCACTGAAGCTTTCTTT
d_call: TRBD1; v_call: TRBV2; clone_size: .; j_call: TRBJ2-7; cdr3_aa: CASSVKGTGGVEQYF; cdr3_nt: TGTGCCAGCAGTGTCAAAGGGACAGGGGGCGTGGAGCAGTACTTC
d_call: .; v_call: TRBV7-9; clone_size: few; j_call: TRBJ2-7; cdr3_aa: CASSSTPSTVPYEQYF; cdr3_nt: TGTGCCAGCAGCTCGACACCGTCAACGGTTCCCTACGAGCAGTACTTC
d_call: TRBD1; v_call: TRBV5-1; clone_size: .; j_call: TRBJ1-6; cdr3_aa: CASSLEKGAKNSPLHF; cdr3_nt: TGCGCCAGCAGCTTGGAAAAGGGGGCGAAAAATTCACCCCTCCACTTT
d_call: .; v_call: TRBV6-2/TRBV6-3; clone_size: .; j_call: TRBJ1-1; cdr3_aa: CASRPQASEAFF; cdr3_nt: TGTGCCAGCAGACCTCAGGCAAGTGAAGCTTTCTTT
d_call: TRBD2; v_call: TRBV4-3; clone_size: .; j_call: TRBJ2-5; cdr3_aa: CASSQEGAGGGETQYF; cdr3_nt: TGCGCCAGCAGCCAAGAGGGAGCGGGAGGAGGAGAGACCCAGTACTTC
d_call: .; v_call: TRBV19; clone_size: .; j_call: TRBJ1-2; cdr3_aa: CASSIFGGDYGYTF; cdr3_nt: TGTGCCAGTAGTATTTTCGGGGGTGACTATGGCTACACCTTC
d_call: .; v_call: TRBV19; clone_size: .; j_call: TRBJ1-2; cdr3_aa: CASSIMSRRGGYTF; cdr3_nt: TGTGCCAGTAGTATAATGTCCCGGAGAGGAGGCTACACCTTC
d_call: .; v_call: TRBV30; clone_size: .; j_call: TRBJ1-5; cdr3_aa: CAWSVGGGQPQHF; cdr3_nt: TGTGCCTGGAGTGTTGGGGGGGGTCAGCCCCAGCATTTT
d_call: .; v_call: TRBV6-5; clone_size: once; j_call: TRBJ2-1; cdr3_aa: CASSYSFRGANEQFF; cdr3_nt: TGTGCCAGCAGTTACTCGTTCAGGGGGGCCAATGAGCAGTTCTTC
d_call: TRBD2; v_call: TRBV11-2; clone_size: .; j_call: TRBJ2-7; cdr3_aa: CASSAGTSTIYEQYF; cdr3_nt: TGTGCCAGCAGCGCCGGGACTAGTACAATCTACGAGCAGTACTTC
d_call: TRBD1; v_call: TRBV7-2; clone_size: .; j_call: TRBJ2-3; cdr3_aa: CASSVPTGPGDTQYF; cdr3_nt: TGTGCCAGCAGCGTCCCGACAGGGCCCGGAGATACGCAGTATTTT
d_call: .; v_call: TRBV29-1; clone_size: few; j_call: TRBJ2-2; cdr3_aa: CSGKQVTGELFF; cdr3_nt: TGCAGCGGGAAACAGGTTACCGGGGAGCTGTTTTTT
d_call: .; v_call: TRBV19; clone_size: once; j_call: TRBJ2-2; cdr3_aa: CASGRGRENTGELFF; cdr3_nt: TGTGCCAGTGGAAGGGGGAGGGAGAACACCGGGGAGCTGTTTTTT
d_call: TRBD2; v_call: TRBV7-9; clone_size: .; j_call: TRBJ2-5; cdr3_aa: CASSLVSGAYF; cdr3_nt: TGTGCCAGCAGCTTAGTAAGCGGGGCTTACTTC
d_call: TRBD1; v_call: TRBV7-9; clone_size: .; j_call: TRBJ1-2; cdr3_aa: CASSPGQGNYGYTF; cdr3_nt: TGTGCCAGCAGTCCCGGACAGGGGAACTATGGCTACACCTTC
d_call: .; v_call: TRBV5-1; clone_size: .; j_call: TRBJ1-5; cdr3_aa: CASSLDGTPNQPQHF; cdr3_nt: TGCGCCAGCAGCTTGGACGGGACACCAAATCAGCCCCAGCATTTT
d_call: .; v_call: TRBV7-3; clone_size: .; j_call: TRBJ1-1; cdr3_aa: CASSRNRNTEAFF; cdr3_nt: TGTGCCAGCAGCAGAAACAGGAACACTGAAGCTTTCTTT
d_call: .; v_call: TRBV7-2; clone_size: .; j_call: TRBJ1-1; cdr3_aa: CASSADPGGAEAFF; cdr3_nt: TGTGCCAGCAGCGCGGACCCGGGGGGGGCTGAAGCTTTCTTT
d_call: .; v_call: TRBV11-2; clone_size: .; j_call: TRBJ1-1; cdr3_aa: CASSYLRGGRNTEAFF; cdr3_nt: TGTGCCAGCAGCTACCTGAGGGGGGGCCGGAACACTGAAGCTTTCTTT
d_call: TRBD1; v_call: TRBV5-1; clone_size: .; j_call: TRBJ1-1; cdr3_aa: CASSQNRGRGTEAFF; cdr3_nt: TGCGCCAGCAGCCAAAACAGGGGTCGGGGCACTGAAGCTTTCTTT
d_call: TRBD1; v_call: TRBV19; clone_size: once; j_call: TRBJ1-2; cdr3_aa: CASFTRTGGHGYTF; cdr3_nt: TGTGCCAGTTTCACTCGGACAGGGGGACATGGCTACACCTTC
d_call: TRBD2; v_call: TRBV14; clone_size: .; j_call: TRBJ2-3; cdr3_aa: CASSVAGVDTQYF; cdr3_nt: TGTGCCAGCAGCGTAGCGGGAGTAGATACGCAGTATTTT
d_call: .; v_call: TRBV13; clone_size: .; j_call: TRBJ2-3; cdr3_aa: CASSRRQGITDTQYF; cdr3_nt: TGTGCCAGCAGCAGACGGCAGGGAATCACAGATACGCAGTATTTT
d_call: TRBD1; v_call: TRBV7-3; clone_size: .; j_call: TRBJ1-2; cdr3_aa: CASSATGVKGGYTF; cdr3_nt: TGTGCCAGCAGCGCCACAGGGGTTAAGGGTGGCTACACCTTC
d_call: TRBD2; v_call: TRBV5-5; clone_size: few; j_call: TRBJ2-7; cdr3_aa: CASSPGVAGGASYEQYF; cdr3_nt: TGTGCCAGCAGCCCCGGGGTAGCGGGGGGCGCATCCTACGAGCAGTACTTC
d_call: .; v_call: TRBV7-2; clone_size: .; j_call: TRBJ1-1; cdr3_aa: CASSPISAGYTEAFF; cdr3_nt: TGTGCCAGCAGCCCTATCTCAGCAGGCTACACTGAAGCTTTCTTT
d_call: .; v_call: TRBV4-3; clone_size: .; j_call: TRBJ2-1; cdr3_aa: CASSLRGGFGDEQFF; cdr3_nt: TGCGCCAGCTCCCTAAGGGGGGGGTTTGGGGATGAGCAGTTCTTC
d_call: TRBD2; v_call: TRBV18; clone_size: .; j_call: TRBJ2-1; cdr3_aa: CASSPRAGGDEQFF; cdr3_nt: TGTGCCAGCTCACCACGGGCGGGAGGAGATGAGCAGTTCTTC
d_call: .; v_call: TRBV12-3/TRBV12-4; clone_size: .; j_call: TRBJ2-2; cdr3_aa: CASSPTESGELFF; cdr3_nt: TGTGCCAGCAGTCCGACGGAGTCCGGGGAGCTGTTTTTT
d_call: .; v_call: TRBV14; clone_size: .; j_call: TRBJ1-1; cdr3_aa: CASSQDPRMNTEAFF; cdr3_nt: TGTGCCAGCAGCCAAGATCCCAGGATGAACACTGAAGCTTTCTTT
d_call: TRBD1; v_call: TRBV28; clone_size: .; j_call: TRBJ1-3; cdr3_aa: CASSSSGTGLGNTIYF; cdr3_nt: TGTGCCAGCAGTTCTTCTGGGACAGGGTTAGGAAACACCATATATTTT
d_call: TRBD1; v_call: TRBV9; clone_size: .; j_call: TRBJ1-2; cdr3_aa: CASSPRRGSGYGYTF; cdr3_nt: TGTGCCAGCAGCCCCCGCAGGGGGTCAGGCTATGGCTACACCTTC
d_call: .; v_call: TRBV18; clone_size: .; j_call: TRBJ1-6; cdr3_aa: CASSPNQDSPLHF; cdr3_nt: TGTGCCAGCTCACCAAACCAGGATTCACCCCTCCACTTT
d_call: TRBD2; v_call: TRBV20-1; clone_size: .; j_call: TRBJ2-3; cdr3_aa: CSASPTSGRTGTQYF; cdr3_nt: TGCAGTGCTAGTCCGACTAGCGGGAGGACCGGTACGCAGTATTTT
d_call: .; v_call: TRBV30; clone_size: .; j_call: TRBJ2-2; cdr3_aa: CAWSLRGNGGTHIGPGELFF; cdr3_nt: TGTGCCTGGAGTCTGCGCGGGAACGGTGGAACCCACATAGGACCCGGGGAGCTGTTTTTT
d_call: .; v_call: TRBV30; clone_size: once; j_call: TRBJ1-1; cdr3_aa: CACNTGPLEFTEAFF; cdr3_nt: TGTGCCTGCAATACAGGGCCCCTGGAGTTCACTGAAGCTTTCTTT
d_call: .; v_call: TRBV7-9; clone_size: once; j_call: TRBJ1-2; cdr3_aa: CASSLQEEKYGYTF; cdr3_nt: TGTGCCAGCAGCTTGCAGGAAGAAAAATATGGCTACACCTTC
d_call: TRBD1; v_call: TRBV2; clone_size: .; j_call: TRBJ1-2; cdr3_aa: CASSADRVYGYTF; cdr3_nt: TGTGCCAGCAGTGCAGACAGGGTTTATGGCTACACCTTC
d_call: TRBD1; v_call: TRBV18; clone_size: .; j_call: TRBJ1-2; cdr3_aa: CASSPRDSPFYGYTF; cdr3_nt: TGTGCCAGCTCACCTCGGGACAGCCCTTTCTATGGCTACACCTTC
d_call: .; v_call: TRBV19; clone_size: many; j_call: TRBJ2-2; cdr3_aa: CASSTGTISTGELFF; cdr3_nt: TGTGCCAGTAGTACCGGGACAATTTCGACCGGGGAGCTGTTTTTT
d_call: TRBD1; v_call: TRBV24-1; clone_size: .; j_call: TRBJ1-2; cdr3_aa: CATSDLGTGVDPYGYTF; cdr3_nt: TGTGCCACCAGTGATTTGGGGACAGGGGTGGACCCTTATGGCTACACCTTC
d_call: .; v_call: TRBV27; clone_size: once; j_call: TRBJ1-1; cdr3_aa: CAVRGGRENTEAFF; cdr3_nt: TGTGCCGTAAGGGGGGGGCGGGAGAACACTGAAGCTTTCTTT
d_call: .; v_call: TRBV19; clone_size: .; j_call: TRBJ1-2; cdr3_aa: CASSSQPGPTGGYTF; cdr3_nt: TGTGCCAGTAGTAGTCAACCAGGGCCGACTGGCGGCTACACCTTC
d_call: .; v_call: TRBV6-5; clone_size: once; j_call: TRBJ2-1; cdr3_aa: CASSFNRDRQFF; cdr3_nt: TGTGCCAGCAGTTTCAACCGGGATCGGCAGTTCTTC
d_call: TRBD2; v_call: TRBV6-5; clone_size: .; j_call: TRBJ2-3; cdr3_aa: CASRRVAGGDTQYF; cdr3_nt: TGTGCCAGCCGCCGGGTCGCGGGGGGAGATACGCAGTATTTT
d_call: .; v_call: TRBV11-2; clone_size: .; j_call: TRBJ1-5; cdr3_aa: CASSLDWQVNQPQHF; cdr3_nt: TGTGCCAGCAGCTTAGATTGGCAGGTCAATCAGCCCCAGCATTTT